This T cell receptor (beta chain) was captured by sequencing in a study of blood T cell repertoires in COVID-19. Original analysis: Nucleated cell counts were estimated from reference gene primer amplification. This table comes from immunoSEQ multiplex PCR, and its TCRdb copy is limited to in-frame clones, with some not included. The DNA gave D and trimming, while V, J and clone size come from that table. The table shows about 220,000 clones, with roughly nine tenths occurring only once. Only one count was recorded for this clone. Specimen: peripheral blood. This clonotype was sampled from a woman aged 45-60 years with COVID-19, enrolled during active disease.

The CDR3: CASGLVPGTGNEAFF. CDR3 in DNA: TGTGCTAGTGGTTTGGTCCCCGGGACAGGCAATGAAGCTTTCTTT. The V call is TRBV12-5, the J call TRBJ1-1; 8 bases fit TRBD1. J was trimmed by 7 bases and V by 0 bases; bases with no gene match: 7. The CDR3 spans 15 residues. Germline V gene data show CDR1 as LGHNT and CDR2 as FRNRAP. The entire variable domain, with the rest obtained from reference TRBV12-5 and TRBJ1-1, is as follows: DARVTQTPRHKVTEMGQEVTMRCQPILGHNTVFWYRQTMMQGLELLAYFRNRAPLDDSGMPKDRFSAEMPDATLATLKIQPSEPRDSAVYFCASGLVPGTGNEAFFGQGTRLTVV.